This entry lists 17 T cell receptor beta chains sequenced from one sample in a study of T cell responses to AZD1222 COVID-19 vaccine. TCRdb's copy holds only in-frame clones and misses some; the assay was immunoSEQ multiplex PCR. The table lists 50,000 to 65,000 clones, roughly four fifths of them singletons. This specimen was peripheral blood, taken 28 days after the second AZD1222 dose. The receptors shown here come from an adult who received the AZD1222 COVID-19 vaccine.

The chain has TRBV7-8 and TRBJ1-5; maybe TRBD1 (5 bases). Germline V gene sequence: CDR1 SGHVS, CDR2 FQNEAQ. The CDR3 extends over 16 amino acids. V shed 3 bases and J shed 2 bases, with 14 bases lying between them. The CDR3: CASSFGLGGGNQPQHF. The CDR3 bases are TGTGCCAGCAGCTTCGGACTGGGGGGAGGCAATCAGCCCCAGCATTTT.

This chain uses TRBV6-5 with TRBJ1-6, with D perhaps TRBD1 (5 bases). Between the trimmed V and J ends, which lost 6 bases and 8 bases, there was a span of 14 bases. This CDR3 spans 14 amino acids. CDR1 is MNHEY, CDR2 SVGAGI, per germline. In DNA, the CDR3 is TGTGCCAGCAGCCTGATTCTGGGGGATTCACCCCTCCACTTT. This translates into CASSLILGDSPLHF.

CDR3 in amino acids: CASSYAGDKVYNEQFF. The CDR3 DNA sequence: TGTGCCAGCAGTTACGCCGGAGATAAGGTCTACAATGAGCAGTTCTTC. This chain joins TRBV6-2 or TRBV6-3 and TRBJ2-1; D call uncertain. Per germline, CDR1 MNHEY and CDR2 SVGEGT. V gave up 2 bases and J gave up 3 bases, with 14 bases separating them. The CDR3 is 16 amino acids.

The chain uses TRBV28 and TRBJ2-7; the D gene is possibly TRBD2 (6 bases). From germline, CDR1 is MDHEN and CDR2 SYDVKM. The ends were cut back, 11 bases at V and 2 bases at J, with 10 bases in the middle. This CDR3 has 11 residues. The CDR3 spells CAAEGAYEQYF. The CDR3 region has the DNA TGTGCCGCGGAGGGCGCCTACGAGCAGTACTTC.

This clone came up once. This sequence joins TRBV11-3 and TRBJ2-2, with 7 bases aligning to TRBD1. From germline, CDR1 is SGHNT and CDR2 YENEEA. Germline trimming cut 5 bases from V and 3 bases from J; bases unmatched to any gene: 12. The CDR3 extends over 17 amino acids. CDR3 loop: CASSPTLDRWDTGELFF. CDR3 nucleotide sequence: TGTGCCAGCAGCCCAACCTTGGACAGGTGGGACACCGGGGAGCTGTTTTTT.

The chain recombines TRBV3-1 (or the pseudogene TRBV3-2) with TRBJ2-1, with a weak D call TRBD2 (6 bases). Germline lookup yields CDR1 LGHDT and CDR2 YNNKEL (reference sequence). V gave up 6 bases and J gave up 10 bases, with 10 bases separating them. The CDR3 is made up of 11 amino acids. CDR3 DNA sequence: TGTGCCAGCAGTTCAGGAGGGGAGCAGTTCTTC. Translated: CASSSGGEQFF.

This chain uses TRBV29-1 with TRBJ2-1, with D perhaps matching TRBD1 or TRBD2 (5 bases each). The V gene lost 3 bases and the J gene lost 4 bases, with 13 bases spanning the gap. The germline CDR1 and CDR2 sequences are SQVTM and ANQGSEA. The CDR3 covers 14 residues. CDR3 in DNA: TGCAGCGTTGACTCCATTGGGGGTTACAATGAGCAGTTCTTC. Translated, it gives CSVDSIGGYNEQFF.

This clone was seen only a few times. The chain carries TRBV30 and TRBJ1-2, with 8 bases identical to TRBD1. This CDR3 spans 14 amino acids. The J segment lost 1 base and the V segment lost 5 bases, leaving 6 bases of the junction unmatched. CDR1 and CDR2 (germline): GTSNPN, SVGIG (reference sequence). The CDR3 is CAWGQGWNNYGYTF. Here the CDR3 DNA reads TGTGCCTGGGGACAGGGCTGGAATAACTATGGCTACACCTTC.

This clone was found once. This sequence joins TRBV5-4 and TRBJ2-7; D may be TRBD2 (6 bases). Germline lookup yields CDR1 SGHNT and CDR2 YYREEE (reference sequence). This CDR3 has 12 amino acids. V lost 3 bases to trimming and J lost 6 bases, with 10 bases between them. CDR3 sequence reads: CASSSGSREQYF. CDR3 DNA: TGTGCCAGCAGCTCCGGGAGCCGCGAGCAGTACTTC.

V is TRBV28 and J is TRBJ2-3; TRBD1 agrees at 8 bases. CDR3 length: 16 residues. The trim removed 2 bases at V and 2 bases at J, leaving 6 bases unmatched. CDR1 is MDHEN, CDR2 SYDVKM, per germline. CDR3 DNA: TGTGCCAGCAGTTTACGTCGGACAGGGACCACAGATACGCAGTATTTT. Translating it yields CASSLRRTGTTDTQYF.

This clone was seen only a few times. The chain joins TRBV9 to TRBJ2-2; weak D call: TRBD1 (5 bases). Trimming removed 3 bases at V and 5 bases at J, with 11 bases between. CDR3 length: 14 residues. Germline values: CDR1 SGDLS, CDR2 YYNGEE. CDR3 sequence (DNA): TGTGCCAGCAGCGCCAGGGATGGGACCGGGGAGCTGTTTTTT. It encodes CASSARDGTGELFF.

In DNA form, the CDR3 reads TGCAGCGTTGAGTCTAGCGGGAGGGAGCAGTACTTC. Translating it yields CSVESSGREQYF. The chain couples TRBV29-1 to TRBJ2-7; 11 nucleotides match TRBD2. V trimming: 3 bases; J trimming: 7 bases; junction bases outside the gene matches: 2. Germline CDR1 SQVTM, CDR2 ANQGSEA. The CDR3 is made up of 12 amino acids.

This rearrangement joins TRBV28 to TRBJ1-5, with D hard to call. CDR1 and CDR2 (germline): MDHEN, SYDVKM. The CDR3 runs 14 residues. Trimming took 6 bases from V and 3 from J, leaving 12 bases between them. CDR3 loop: CASRGDISNQPQHF. The CDR3 nucleotides read TGTGCCAGCAGAGGCGACATCTCCAATCAGCCCCAGCATTTT.

The chain has TRBV20-1 and TRBJ2-7; D call uncertain. The V end lost 5 bases, the J end lost 3 bases, and 8 bases lay between the germline ends. Per germline, CDR1 DFQATT and CDR2 SNEGSKA (reference sequence). The CDR3 is 11 residues long. Here the CDR3 DNA reads TGCAGTGCTGCCGTCAACTACGAGCAGTACTTC. Its translation is CSAAVNYEQYF.

The V call is TRBV19, the J call TRBJ2-7, with D uncertain. The CDR3 length is 18 residues. CDR1 and CDR2 from the germline V gene are LNHDA and SQIVND (reference sequence). Trimming shortened V by 4 bases and J by 4 bases, and 26 bases separated the two germline ends. CDR3 sequence: CASSTPWGGGLLGYEQYF. DNA of the CDR3: TGTGCCAGTAGTACGCCATGGGGTGGTGGCCTCCTTGGGTACGAGCAGTACTTC.

The chain is built from TRBV2 and TRBJ1-6; unclear D gene. This CDR3 region has 13 residues. Trimming pared 6 bases from V and 7 bases from J, leaving 10 bases between. From germline, CDR1 is SNHLY and CDR2 FYNNEI. The CDR3 protein is CASRGTANSPLHF. The CDR3 DNA follows: TGTGCCAGCAGGGGTACAGCAAATTCACCCCTCCACTTT.

The chain recombines TRBV5-1 with TRBJ2-2; D is unclear. The V gene lost 2 bases and the J gene lost 1 base, with 6 bases spanning the gap. The CDR3 consists of 14 residues. Germline CDR1 is SGHRS and CDR2 is YFSETQ. CDR3 DNA sequence: TGCGCCAGCAGCTTACAGCGGAACACCGGGGAGCTGTTTTTT. Amino acid sequence: CASSLQRNTGELFF.